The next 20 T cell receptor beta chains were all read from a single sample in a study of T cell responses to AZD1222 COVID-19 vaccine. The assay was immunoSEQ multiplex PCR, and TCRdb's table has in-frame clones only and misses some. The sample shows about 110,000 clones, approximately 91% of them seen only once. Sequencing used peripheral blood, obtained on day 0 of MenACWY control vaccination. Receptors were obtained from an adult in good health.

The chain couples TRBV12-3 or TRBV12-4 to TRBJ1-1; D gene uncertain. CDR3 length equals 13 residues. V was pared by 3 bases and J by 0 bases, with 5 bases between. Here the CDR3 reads CASSFRLNTEAFF. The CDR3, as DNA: TGTGCCAGCAGTTTTCGTCTGAACACTGAAGCTTTCTTT.

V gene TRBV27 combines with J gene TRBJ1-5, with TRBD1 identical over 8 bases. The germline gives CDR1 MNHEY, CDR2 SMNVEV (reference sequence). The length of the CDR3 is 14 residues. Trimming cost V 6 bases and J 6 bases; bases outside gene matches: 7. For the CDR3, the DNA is TGTGCCAGCAGATTACGGACAGGGCTTCAGCCCCAGCATTTT. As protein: CASRLRTGLQPQHF.

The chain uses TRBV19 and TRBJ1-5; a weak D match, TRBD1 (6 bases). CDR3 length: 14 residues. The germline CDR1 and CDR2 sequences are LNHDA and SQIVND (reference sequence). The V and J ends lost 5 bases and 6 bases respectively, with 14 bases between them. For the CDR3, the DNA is TGTGCCAGTAGTTTGGGTGGGGGCCGTCAGCCCCAGCATTTT. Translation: CASSLGGGRQPQHF.

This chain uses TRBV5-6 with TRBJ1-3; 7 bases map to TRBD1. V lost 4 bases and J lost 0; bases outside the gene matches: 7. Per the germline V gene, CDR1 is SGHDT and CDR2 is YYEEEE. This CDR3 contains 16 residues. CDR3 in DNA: TGTGCCAGCAGCCCCTGGGGACAGCTCTCTGGAAACACCATATATTTT. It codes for CASSPWGQLSGNTIYF.

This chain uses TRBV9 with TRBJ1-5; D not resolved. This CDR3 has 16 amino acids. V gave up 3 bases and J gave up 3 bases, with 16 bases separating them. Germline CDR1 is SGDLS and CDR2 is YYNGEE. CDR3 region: CASSGTNRVNNQPQHF. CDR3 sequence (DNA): TGTGCCAGCAGCGGGACGAACCGGGTCAACAATCAGCCCCAGCATTTT. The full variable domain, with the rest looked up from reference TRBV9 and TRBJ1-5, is DSGVTQTPKHLITATGQRVTLRCSPRSGDLSVYWYQQSLDQGLQFLIQYYNGEERAKGNILERFSAQQFPDLHSELNLSSLELGDSALYFCASSGTNRVNNQPQHFGDGTRLSIL.

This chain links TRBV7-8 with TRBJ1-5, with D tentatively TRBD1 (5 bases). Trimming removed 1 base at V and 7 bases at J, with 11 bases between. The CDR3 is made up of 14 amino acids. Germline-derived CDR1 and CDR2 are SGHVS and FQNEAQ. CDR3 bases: TGTGCCAGCAGCTTAGTCGGCGGGGGGCAGCCCCAGCATTTT. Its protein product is CASSLVGGGQPQHF.

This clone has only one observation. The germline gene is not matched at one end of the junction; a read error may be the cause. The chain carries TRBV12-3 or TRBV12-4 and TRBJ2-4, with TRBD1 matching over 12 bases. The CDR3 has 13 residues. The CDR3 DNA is TGTGCCAGCAGTTTGAACCTCCGGGACAGGGGGCACTTC. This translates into CASSLNLRDRGHF.

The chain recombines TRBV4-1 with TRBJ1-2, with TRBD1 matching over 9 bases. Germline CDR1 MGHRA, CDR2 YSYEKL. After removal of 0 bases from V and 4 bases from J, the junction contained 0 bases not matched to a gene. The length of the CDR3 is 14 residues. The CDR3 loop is CASSQEDRGYGYTF. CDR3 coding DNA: TGCGCCAGCAGCCAAGAGGACAGGGGCTATGGCTACACCTTC.

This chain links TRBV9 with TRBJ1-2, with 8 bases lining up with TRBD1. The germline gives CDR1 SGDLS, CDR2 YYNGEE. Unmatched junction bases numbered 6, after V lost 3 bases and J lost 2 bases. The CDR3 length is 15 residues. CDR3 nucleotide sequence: TGTGCCAGCAGCGAGACAGGGGTAGGGAACTATGGCTACACCTTC. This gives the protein CASSETGVGNYGYTF.

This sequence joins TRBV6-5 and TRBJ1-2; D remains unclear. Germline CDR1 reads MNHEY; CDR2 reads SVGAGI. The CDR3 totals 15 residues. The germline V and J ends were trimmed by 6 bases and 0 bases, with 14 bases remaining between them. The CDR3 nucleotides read TGTGCCAGCAGGAGCTCAGCGTTAGCTAACTATGGCTACACCTTC. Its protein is CASRSSALANYGYTF.

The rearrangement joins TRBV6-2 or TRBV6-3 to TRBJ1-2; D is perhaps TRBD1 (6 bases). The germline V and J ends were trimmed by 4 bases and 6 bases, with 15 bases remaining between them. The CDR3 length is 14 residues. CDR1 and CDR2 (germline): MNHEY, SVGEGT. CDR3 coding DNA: TGTGCCAGCAGTTCGGGGCCAGGGGTCCATGGCTACACCTTC. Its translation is CASSSGPGVHGYTF.

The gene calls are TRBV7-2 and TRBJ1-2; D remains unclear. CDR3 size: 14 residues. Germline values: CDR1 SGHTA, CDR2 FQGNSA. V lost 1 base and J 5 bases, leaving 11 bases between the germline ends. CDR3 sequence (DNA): TGTGCCAGCAGCTTAGGGGGTCAGCTTTATGGCTACACCTTC. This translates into CASSLGGQLYGYTF.

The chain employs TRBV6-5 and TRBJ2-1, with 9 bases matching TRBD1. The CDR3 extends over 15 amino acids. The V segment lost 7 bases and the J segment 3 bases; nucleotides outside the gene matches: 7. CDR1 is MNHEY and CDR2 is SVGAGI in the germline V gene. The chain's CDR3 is CASISDRGNYNEQFF. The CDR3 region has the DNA TGTGCCAGCATTTCGGACAGGGGCAACTACAATGAGCAGTTCTTC.

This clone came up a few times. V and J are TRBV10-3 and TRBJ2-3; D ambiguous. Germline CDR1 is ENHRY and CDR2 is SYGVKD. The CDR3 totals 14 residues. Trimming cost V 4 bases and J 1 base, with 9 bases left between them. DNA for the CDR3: TGTGCCATCAGTGCCGGTCTCGGCACAGATACGCAGTATTTT. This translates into CAISAGLGTDTQYF.

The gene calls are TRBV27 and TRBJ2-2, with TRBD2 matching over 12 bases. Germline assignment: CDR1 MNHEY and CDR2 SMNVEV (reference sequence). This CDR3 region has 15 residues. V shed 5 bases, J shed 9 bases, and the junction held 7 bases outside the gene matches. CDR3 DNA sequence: TGTGCCAGCAGTCTGACTAGCGGGAGTCTTCGGGAGCTGTTTTTT. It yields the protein CASSLTSGSLRELFF.

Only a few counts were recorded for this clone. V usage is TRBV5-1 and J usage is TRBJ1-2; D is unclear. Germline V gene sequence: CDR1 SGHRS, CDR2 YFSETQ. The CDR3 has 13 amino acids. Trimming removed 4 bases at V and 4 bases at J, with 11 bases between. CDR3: CASSPRVGYGYTF. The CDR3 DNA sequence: TGCGCCAGCAGCCCGAGGGTCGGCTATGGCTACACCTTC. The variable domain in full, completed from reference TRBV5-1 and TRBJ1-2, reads KAGVTQTPRYLIKTRGQQVTLSCSPISGHRSVSWYQQTPGQGLQFLFEYFSETQRNKGNFPGRFSGRQFSNSRSEMNVSTLELGDSALYLCASSPRVGYGYTFGSGTRLTVV.

Written as DNA, the CDR3 is TGTGCCTGGAGGCTCAGCTCGGTTAACATTCAGTACTTC. It yields the protein CAWRLSSVNIQYF. The chain couples TRBV30 to TRBJ2-4; D unclear. The V gene lost 3 bases and the J gene lost 7 bases, with 13 bases spanning the gap. There are 13 residues in the CDR3. Germline CDR1 reads GTSNPN; CDR2 reads SVGIG (reference sequence). Full variable domain (remainder filled in from reference TRBV30 and TRBJ2-4): SQTIHQWPATLVQPVGSPLSLECTVEGTSNPNLYWYRQAAGRGLQLLFYSVGIGQISSEVPQNLSASRPQDRQFILSSKKLLLSDSGFYLCAWRLSSVNIQYFGAGTRLSVL.

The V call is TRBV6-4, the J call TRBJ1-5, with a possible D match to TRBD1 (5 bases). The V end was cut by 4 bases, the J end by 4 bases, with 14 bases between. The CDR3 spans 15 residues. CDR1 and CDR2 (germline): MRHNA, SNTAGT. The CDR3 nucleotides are TGTGCCAGCAGTGCAGAGGCAGGGTCGAATCAGCCCCAGCATTTT. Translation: CASSAEAGSNQPQHF.

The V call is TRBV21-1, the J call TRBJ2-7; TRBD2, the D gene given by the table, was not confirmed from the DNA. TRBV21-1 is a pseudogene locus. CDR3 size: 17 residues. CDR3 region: CASSKGLADYSSYEQYF. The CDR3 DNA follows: TGTGCCAGCAGCAAAGGTCTGGCGGACTACAGCTCCTACGAGCAGTACTTC.

Written as DNA, the CDR3 is TGTGCCAGCAGTCGGGGGCTGGACTATGGCTACACCTTC. Its protein is CASSRGLDYGYTF. The chain couples TRBV6-5 to TRBJ1-2; D is possibly TRBD1 (6 bases). The V gene lost 5 bases and the J gene lost 3 bases, with 10 bases spanning the gap. Germline CDR1 and CDR2: MNHEY and SVGAGI. The CDR3 consists of 13 residues.